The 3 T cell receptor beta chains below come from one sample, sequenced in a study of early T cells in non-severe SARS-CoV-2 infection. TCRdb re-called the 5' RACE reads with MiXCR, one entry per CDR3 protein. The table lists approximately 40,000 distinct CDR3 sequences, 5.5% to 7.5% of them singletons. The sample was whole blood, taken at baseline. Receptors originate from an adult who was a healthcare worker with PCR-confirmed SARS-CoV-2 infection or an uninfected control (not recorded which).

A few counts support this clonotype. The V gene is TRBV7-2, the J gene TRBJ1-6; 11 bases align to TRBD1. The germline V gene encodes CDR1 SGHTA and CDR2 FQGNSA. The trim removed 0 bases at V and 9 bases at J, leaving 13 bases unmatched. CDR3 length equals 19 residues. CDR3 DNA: TGTGCCAGCAGCTTAGCTCTCCGCGGGACAGGGGGTCTAACTTCACCCCTCCACTTT. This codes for CASSLALRGTGGLTSPLHF.

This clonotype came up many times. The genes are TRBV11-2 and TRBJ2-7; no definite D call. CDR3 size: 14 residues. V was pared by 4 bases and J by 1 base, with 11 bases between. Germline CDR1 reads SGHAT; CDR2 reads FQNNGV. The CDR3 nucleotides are TGTGCCAGCAGCTCCCTCAGATATTCCTACGAGCAGTACTTC. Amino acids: CASSSLRYSYEQYF. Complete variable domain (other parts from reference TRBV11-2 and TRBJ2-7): EAGVAQSPRYKIIEKRQSVAFWCNPISGHATLYWYQQILGQGPKLLIQFQNNGVVDDSQLPKDRFSAERLKGVDSTLKIQPAKLEDSAVYLCASSSLRYSYEQYFGPGTRLTVT.

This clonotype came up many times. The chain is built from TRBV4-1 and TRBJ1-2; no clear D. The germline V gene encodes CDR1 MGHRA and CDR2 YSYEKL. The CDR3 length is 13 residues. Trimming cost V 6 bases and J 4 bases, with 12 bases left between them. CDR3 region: CASSPKGFYGYTF. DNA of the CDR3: TGCGCCAGCAGTCCTAAAGGGTTCTATGGCTACACCTTC.